Sequencing of this TCR beta chain was carried out in a study of a mutant IDH1 vaccine in newly diagnosed glioma. Study results and caveats: Changes in top peripheral clonotypes did not appear linked to pseudoprogression.

The table came from immunoSEQ multiplex PCR; TCRdb's copy has only in-frame clones and leaves some out. The sample includes 60,000 or so clones, around 84% seen only once; the top ten take 4% to 5%. There are a few counts of this clone. Its antigen is still unknown. The CDR3 consists of 10 residues. V was trimmed by 5 bases and J by 14 bases, leaving 7 bases between them. The germline V gene encodes CDR1 SEHNR and CDR2 FQNEAQ (reference sequence). This sample's time point: week 35, safety follow-up. The content of each vaccine dose was 300 ug of mutant IDH1 20-mer peptide, and topical imiquimod accompanied it. New WHO grade 3 or 4 IDH1-mutant, ATRX-lost astrocytomas were present in all donors.

The receptor's source is a man aged 25 to 40 with glioma. This chain connects TRBV7-9 to TRBJ1-6, with D unclear. The sample consisted of PBMCs, taken from a glioma patient whose treatment included an IDH1 peptide vaccine. The CDR3 loop reads CASSSRALHF. CDR3 DNA: TGTGCCAGCAGCAGTCGTGCCCTCCACTTT.